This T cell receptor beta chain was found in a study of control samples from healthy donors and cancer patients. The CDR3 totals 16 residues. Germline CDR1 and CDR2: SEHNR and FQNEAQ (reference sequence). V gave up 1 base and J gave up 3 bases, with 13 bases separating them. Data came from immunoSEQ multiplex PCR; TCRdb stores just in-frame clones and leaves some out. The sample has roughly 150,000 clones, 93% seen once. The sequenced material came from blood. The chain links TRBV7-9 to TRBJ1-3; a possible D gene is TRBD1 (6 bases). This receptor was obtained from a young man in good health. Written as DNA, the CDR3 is TGTGCCAGCAGCTTAGGAGGGGGGCTTGGTGGAAACACCATATATTTT. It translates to CASSLGGGLGGNTIYF.